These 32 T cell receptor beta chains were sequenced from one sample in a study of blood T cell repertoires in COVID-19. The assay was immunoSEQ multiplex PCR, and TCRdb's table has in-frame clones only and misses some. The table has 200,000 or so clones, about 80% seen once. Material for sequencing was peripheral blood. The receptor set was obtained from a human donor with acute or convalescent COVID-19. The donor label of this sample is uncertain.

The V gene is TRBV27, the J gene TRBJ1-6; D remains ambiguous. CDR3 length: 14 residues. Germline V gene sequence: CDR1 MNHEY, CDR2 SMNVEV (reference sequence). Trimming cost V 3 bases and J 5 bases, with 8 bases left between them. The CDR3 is CASSFERDNSPLHF. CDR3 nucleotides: TGTGCCAGCAGTTTTGAGAGGGATAATTCACCCCTCCACTTT.

The CDR3 sequence is CASSQVQRAEAFF. In DNA form, the CDR3 reads TGTGCCAGCAGCCAAGTCCAGAGGGCTGAAGCTTTCTTT. V is TRBV3-1 (or the pseudogene TRBV3-2) and J is TRBJ1-1; D unresolved. The CDR3 extends over 13 amino acids. From germline, CDR1 is LGHDT and CDR2 YNNKEL (reference sequence). Trimming stripped 1 base from V and 6 bases from J, with 9 bases between.

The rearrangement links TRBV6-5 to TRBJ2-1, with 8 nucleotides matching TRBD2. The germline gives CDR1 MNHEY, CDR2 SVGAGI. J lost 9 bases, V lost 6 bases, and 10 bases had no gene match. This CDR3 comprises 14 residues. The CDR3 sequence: CASRRLARTSEQFF. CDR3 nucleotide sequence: TGTGCCAGCAGAAGACTAGCGCGAACGAGTGAGCAGTTCTTC.

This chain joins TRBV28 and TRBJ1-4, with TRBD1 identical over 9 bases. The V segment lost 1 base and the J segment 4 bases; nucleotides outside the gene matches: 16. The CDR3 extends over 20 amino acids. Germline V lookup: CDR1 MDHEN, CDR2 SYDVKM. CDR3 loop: CASSLSGTGPERGFNEKLFF. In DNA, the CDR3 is TGTGCCAGCAGTTTATCTGGGACAGGGCCCGAACGGGGCTTTAATGAAAAACTGTTTTTT.

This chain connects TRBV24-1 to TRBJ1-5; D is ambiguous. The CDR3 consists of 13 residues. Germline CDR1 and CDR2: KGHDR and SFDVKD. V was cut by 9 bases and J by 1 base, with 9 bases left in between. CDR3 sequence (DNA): TGTGCCACCTCAGGTGGGAGCAATCAGCCCCAGCATTTT. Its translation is CATSGGSNQPQHF.

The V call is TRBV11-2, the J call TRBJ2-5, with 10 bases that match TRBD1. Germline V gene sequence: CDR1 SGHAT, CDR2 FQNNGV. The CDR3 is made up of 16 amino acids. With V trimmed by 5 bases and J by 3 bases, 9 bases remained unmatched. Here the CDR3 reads CASSRGDRGGEETQYF. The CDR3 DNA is TGTGCCAGCAGCCGCGGGGACAGGGGTGGGGAAGAGACCCAGTACTTC. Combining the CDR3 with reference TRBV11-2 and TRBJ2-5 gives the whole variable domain EAGVAQSPRYKIIEKRQSVAFWCNPISGHATLYWYQQILGQGPKLLIQFQNNGVVDDSQLPKDRFSAERLKGVDSTLKIQPAKLEDSAVYLCASSRGDRGGEETQYFGPGTRLLVL.

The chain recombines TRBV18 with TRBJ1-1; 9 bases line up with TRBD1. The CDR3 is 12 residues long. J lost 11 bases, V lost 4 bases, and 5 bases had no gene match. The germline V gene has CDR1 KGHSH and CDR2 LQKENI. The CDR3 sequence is CASSQGQGPAFF. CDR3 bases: TGTGCCAGCTCACAGGGACAGGGTCCGGCTTTCTTT.

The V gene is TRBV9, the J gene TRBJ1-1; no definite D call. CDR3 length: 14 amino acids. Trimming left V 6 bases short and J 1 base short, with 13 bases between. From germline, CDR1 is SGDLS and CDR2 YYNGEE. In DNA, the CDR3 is TGTGCCAGCACCCAAGCCTCGGGGAACACTGAAGCTTTCTTT. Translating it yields CASTQASGNTEAFF.

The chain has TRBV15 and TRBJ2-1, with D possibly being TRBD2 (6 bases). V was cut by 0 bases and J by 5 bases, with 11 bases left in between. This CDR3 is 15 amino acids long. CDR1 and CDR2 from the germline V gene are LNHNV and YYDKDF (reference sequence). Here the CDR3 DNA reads TGTGCCACCAGCAGAGATCTATGGGGGGACAATGAGCAGTTCTTC. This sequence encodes CATSRDLWGDNEQFF. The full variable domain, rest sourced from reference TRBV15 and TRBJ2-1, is DAMVIQNPRYQVTQFGKPVTLSCSQTLNHNVMYWYQQKSSQAPKLLFHYYDKDFNNEADTPDNFQSRRPNTSFCFLDIRSPGLGDTAMYLCATSRDLWGDNEQFFGPGTRLTVL.

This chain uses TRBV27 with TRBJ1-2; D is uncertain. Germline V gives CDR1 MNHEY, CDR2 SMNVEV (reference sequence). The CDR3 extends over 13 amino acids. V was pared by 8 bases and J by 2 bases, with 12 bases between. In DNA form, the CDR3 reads TGTGCCAGCGCACTAAGGATAAACTATGGCTACACCTTC. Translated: CASALRINYGYTF.

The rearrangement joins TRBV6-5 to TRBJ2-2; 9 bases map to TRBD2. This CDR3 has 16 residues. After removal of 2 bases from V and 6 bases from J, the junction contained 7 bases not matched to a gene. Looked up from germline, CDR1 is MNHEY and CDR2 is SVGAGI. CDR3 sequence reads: CASSYRRTSAAGELFF. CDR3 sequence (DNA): TGTGCCAGCAGTTACCGTCGGACTAGCGCGGCCGGGGAGCTGTTTTTT.

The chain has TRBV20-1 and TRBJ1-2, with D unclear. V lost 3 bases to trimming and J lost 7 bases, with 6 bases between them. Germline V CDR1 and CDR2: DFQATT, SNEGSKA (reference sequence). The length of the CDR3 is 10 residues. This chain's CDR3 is CSASQVGYTF. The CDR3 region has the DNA TGCAGTGCTAGTCAGGTTGGCTACACCTTC.

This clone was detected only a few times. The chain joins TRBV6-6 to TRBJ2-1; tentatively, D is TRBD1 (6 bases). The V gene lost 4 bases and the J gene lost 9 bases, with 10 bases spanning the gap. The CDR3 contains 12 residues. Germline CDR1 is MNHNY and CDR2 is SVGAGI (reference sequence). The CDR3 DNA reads TGTGCCAGCAGTTCCCAGGGGTCTGAGCAGTTCTTC. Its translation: CASSSQGSEQFF.

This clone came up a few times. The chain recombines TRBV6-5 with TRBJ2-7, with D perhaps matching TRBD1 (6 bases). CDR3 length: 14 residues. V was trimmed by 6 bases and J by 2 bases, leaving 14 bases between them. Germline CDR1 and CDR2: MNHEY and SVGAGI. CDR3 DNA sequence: TGTGCCAGCAGCGAGACAGGAGGCCCCTACGAGCAGTACTTC. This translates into CASSETGGPYEQYF.

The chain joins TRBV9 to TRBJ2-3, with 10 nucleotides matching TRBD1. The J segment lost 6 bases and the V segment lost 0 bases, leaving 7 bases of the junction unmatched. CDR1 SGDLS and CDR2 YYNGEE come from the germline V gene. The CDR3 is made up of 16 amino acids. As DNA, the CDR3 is TGTGCCAGCAGCGTAGGATCGGGACAGGGGAAGGATACGCAGTATTTT. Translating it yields CASSVGSGQGKDTQYF.

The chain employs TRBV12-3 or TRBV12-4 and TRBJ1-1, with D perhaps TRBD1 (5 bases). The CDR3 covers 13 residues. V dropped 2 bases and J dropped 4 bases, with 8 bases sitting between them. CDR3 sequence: CASSLMGGTEAFF. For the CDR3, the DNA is TGTGCCAGCAGTTTAATGGGGGGCACTGAAGCTTTCTTT.

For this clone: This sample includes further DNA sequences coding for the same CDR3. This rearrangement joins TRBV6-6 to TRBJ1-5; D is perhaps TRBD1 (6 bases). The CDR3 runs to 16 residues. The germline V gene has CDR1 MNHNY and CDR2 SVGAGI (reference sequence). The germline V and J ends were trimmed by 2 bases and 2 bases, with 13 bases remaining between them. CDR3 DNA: TGTGCCAGCAGTTACGAACAGGGAGTGGGCAATCAGCCCCAGCATTTT. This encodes CASSYEQGVGNQPQHF.

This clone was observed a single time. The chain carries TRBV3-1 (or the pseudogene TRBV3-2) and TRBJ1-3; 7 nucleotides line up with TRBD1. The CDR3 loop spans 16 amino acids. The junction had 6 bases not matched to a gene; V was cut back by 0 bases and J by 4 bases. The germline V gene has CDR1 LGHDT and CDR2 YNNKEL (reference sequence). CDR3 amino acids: CASSQDNPTGGNTIYF. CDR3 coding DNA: TGTGCCAGCAGCCAAGATAACCCGACAGGGGGAAACACCATATATTTT.

Here the CDR3 reads CASSLATGVYGEQYF. The CDR3 DNA is TGTGCCAGCAGCTTAGCTACGGGAGTTTATGGCGAGCAGTACTTC. The rearrangement links TRBV7-6 to TRBJ2-7; D is possibly TRBD2 (6 bases). The V and J ends lost 0 bases and 6 bases respectively, with 15 bases between them. Germline V gene data show CDR1 as SGHVS and CDR2 as FNYEAQ. The CDR3 loop spans 15 amino acids.

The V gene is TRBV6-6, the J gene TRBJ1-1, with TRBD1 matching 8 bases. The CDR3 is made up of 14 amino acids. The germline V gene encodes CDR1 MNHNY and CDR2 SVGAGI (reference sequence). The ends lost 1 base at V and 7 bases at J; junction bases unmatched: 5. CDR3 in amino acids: CASSYYTGGSEAFF. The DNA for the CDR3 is TGTGCCAGCAGTTACTACACAGGGGGTAGTGAAGCTTTCTTT.

The CDR3 DNA is TGTGCCAGCATTCTCGGACAGGCTCATAATTCACCCCTCCACTTT. This sequence encodes CASILGQAHNSPLHF. The rearrangement links TRBV6-5 to TRBJ1-6; 7 bases are shared with TRBD1. This CDR3 spans 15 amino acids. From germline, CDR1 is MNHEY and CDR2 SVGAGI. After removal of 7 bases from V and 5 bases from J, the junction contained 8 bases not matched to a gene.

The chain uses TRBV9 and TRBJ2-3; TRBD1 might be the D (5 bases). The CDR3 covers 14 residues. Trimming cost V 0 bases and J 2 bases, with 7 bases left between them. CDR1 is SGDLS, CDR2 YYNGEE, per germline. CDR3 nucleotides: TGTGCCAGCAGCGTAGAGGGGCTCACAGATACGCAGTATTTT. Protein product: CASSVEGLTDTQYF.

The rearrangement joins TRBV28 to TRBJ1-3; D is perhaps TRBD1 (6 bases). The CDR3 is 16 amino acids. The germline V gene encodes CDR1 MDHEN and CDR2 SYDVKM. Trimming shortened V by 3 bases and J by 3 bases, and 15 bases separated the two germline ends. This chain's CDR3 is CASSLLRTVFGNTIYF. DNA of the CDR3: TGTGCCAGCAGTTTGCTAAGGACAGTTTTTGGAAACACCATATATTTT.

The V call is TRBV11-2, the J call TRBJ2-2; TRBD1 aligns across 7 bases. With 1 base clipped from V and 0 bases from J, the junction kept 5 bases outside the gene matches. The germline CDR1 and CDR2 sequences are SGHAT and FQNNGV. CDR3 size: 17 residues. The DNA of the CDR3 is TGTGCCAGCAGCTTAGGGGACAGAAGAACGAACACCGGGGAGCTGTTTTTT. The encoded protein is CASSLGDRRTNTGELFF.

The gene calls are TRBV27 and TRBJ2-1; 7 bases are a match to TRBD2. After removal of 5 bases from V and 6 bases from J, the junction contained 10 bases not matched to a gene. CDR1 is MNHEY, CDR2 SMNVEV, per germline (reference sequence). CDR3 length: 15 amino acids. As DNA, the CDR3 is TGTGCCAGCAGTCCGCCGGGAGGTGTGCGCAATGAGCAGTTCTTC. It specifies CASSPPGGVRNEQFF.

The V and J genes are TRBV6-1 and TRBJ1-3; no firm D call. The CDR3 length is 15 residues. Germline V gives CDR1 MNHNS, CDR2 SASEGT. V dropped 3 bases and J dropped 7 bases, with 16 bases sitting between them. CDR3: CASSELPAPGNTIYF. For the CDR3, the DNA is TGTGCCAGCAGTGAGTTGCCCGCCCCCGGTAACACCATATATTTT.

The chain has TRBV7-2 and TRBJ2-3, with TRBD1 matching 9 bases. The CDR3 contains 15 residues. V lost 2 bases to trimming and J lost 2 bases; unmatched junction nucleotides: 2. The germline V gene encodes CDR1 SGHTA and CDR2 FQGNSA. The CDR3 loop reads CASSLRDRATDTQYF. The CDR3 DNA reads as TGTGCCAGCAGCTTAAGGGACAGGGCCACAGATACGCAGTATTTT.

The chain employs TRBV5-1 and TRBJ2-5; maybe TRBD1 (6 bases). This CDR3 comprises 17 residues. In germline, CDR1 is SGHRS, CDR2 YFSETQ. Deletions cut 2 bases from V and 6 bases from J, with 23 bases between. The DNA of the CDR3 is TGCGCCAGCAGCTTCGGCCGGCGGCAGGGGATGGAAAAGACCCAGTACTTC. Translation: CASSFGRRQGMEKTQYF.

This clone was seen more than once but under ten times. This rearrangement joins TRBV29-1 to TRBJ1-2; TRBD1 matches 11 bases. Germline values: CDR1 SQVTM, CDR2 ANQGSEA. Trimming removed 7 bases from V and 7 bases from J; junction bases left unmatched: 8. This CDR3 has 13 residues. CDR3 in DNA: TGCAGCGACGACGGACAGGGGGCTGGTGGCTACACCTTC. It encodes CSDDGQGAGGYTF.

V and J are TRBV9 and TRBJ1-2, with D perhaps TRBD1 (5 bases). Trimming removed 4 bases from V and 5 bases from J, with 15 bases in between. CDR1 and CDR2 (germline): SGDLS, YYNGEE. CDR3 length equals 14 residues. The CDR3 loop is CASSPRGGLYGYTF. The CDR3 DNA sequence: TGTGCCAGCAGCCCCCGTGGGGGACTATATGGCTACACCTTC.

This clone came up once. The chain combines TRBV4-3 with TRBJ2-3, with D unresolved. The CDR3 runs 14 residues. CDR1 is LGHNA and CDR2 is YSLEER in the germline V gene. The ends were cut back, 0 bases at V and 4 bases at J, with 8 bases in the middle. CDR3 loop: CASSQEQAPDTQYF. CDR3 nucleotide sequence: TGCGCCAGCAGCCAAGAGCAGGCTCCAGATACGCAGTATTTT.

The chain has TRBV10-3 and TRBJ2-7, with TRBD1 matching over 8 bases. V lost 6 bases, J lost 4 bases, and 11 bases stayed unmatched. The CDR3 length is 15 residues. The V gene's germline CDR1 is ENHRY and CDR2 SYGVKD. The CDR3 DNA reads TGTGCCATCAGGAACCCGAGACAGGGGACGTACGAGCAGTACTTC. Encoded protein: CAIRNPRQGTYEQYF.